This T cell receptor beta chain originates from a study of graft-versus-host responses after intestinal transplantation. The overall study: Multivisceral, liver-intestinal, or isolated intestinal transplants were performed in recipients. All recipients were given anti-thymocyte globulin induction, and tacrolimus and steroids were then administered for three to four years. Study-wide points: GvH clones appeared in recipient marrow, some first in ileum or blood.

The V gene's germline CDR1 is SGHDN and CDR2 FVKESK. The trim removed 0 bases at V and 4 bases at J, leaving 8 bases unmatched. This CDR3 spans 16 amino acids. The sample holds one count of this clone. The antigen is not known. Only in-frame clones appear in the TCRdb table, and some are missing; sequencing was by immunoSEQ multiplex PCR. The data hold approximately 60,000 clones, with over 85% observed a single time. The chain employs TRBV14 and TRBJ2-5, with 7 nucleotides matching TRBD1. The clonotype was recovered from a human patient who received an intestinal transplant, so some T cells may come from the graft donor. Sample: PBMCs, taken 26 days after transplant. CDR3 nucleotides: TGTGCCAGCAGCCAAGATCTCGACAGGGCCCGAGAGACCCAGTACTTC. Encoded protein: CASSQDLDRARETQYF.